This TCR beta chain comes out of a study of blood T cell repertoires in COVID-19. V was cut by 0 bases and J by 6 bases, with 11 bases left in between. This CDR3 has 14 amino acids. The V gene's germline CDR1 is KGHSH and CDR2 LQKENI. TCRdb's table, derived via immunoSEQ multiplex PCR, lists solely in-frame clones and lacks some. Altogether 130,000 to 150,000 clones are present, approximately 80% being singletons, with the ten largest covering 6.2%. The sequencing sample was made of PBMCs or T cells enriched from blood (not recorded which). The chain couples TRBV18 to TRBJ1-2, with D tentatively TRBD1 (5 bases). This receptor was taken from a woman aged 40 to 50 who had recovered from COVID-19. CDR3 DNA sequence: TGTGCCAGCTCACCACCCCCGGGGGAGAATGGCTACACCTTC. Its translation is CASSPPPGENGYTF.